The 3 T cell receptor beta chains in this list originate from one sample, sequenced in a study of blood T cell repertoires in COVID-19. Assay: immunoSEQ multiplex PCR; the TCRdb copy retains only in-frame clones and omits some. The sample has about 200,000 clones, less than 85% seen once. The sequenced material came from peripheral blood. These TCRs come from a woman between 70 and 85 years old with acute or convalescent COVID-19.

The rearrangement joins TRBV25-1 to TRBJ2-7; 12 nucleotides line up with TRBD2. There are 15 residues in the CDR3. V gave up 3 bases and J gave up 5 bases; unmatched junction bases: 5. Germline lookup yields CDR1 MGHDK and CDR2 SYGVNS. The DNA for the CDR3 is TGTGCCAGCAGTGACGCCAGACTAGCGGGAGACGAGCAGTACTTC. This gives the protein CASSDARLAGDEQYF.

This clone was seen only a few times. The rearrangement links TRBV19 to TRBJ1-1, with a tentative D call TRBD1 (5 bases). The CDR3 has 14 amino acids. V gave up 3 bases and J gave up 4 bases, with 12 bases separating them. Germline CDR1 LNHDA, CDR2 SQIVND (reference sequence). CDR3 DNA: TGTGCCAGTAGTATCCAGGGCGGCGGCACTGAAGCTTTCTTT. It is translated as CASSIQGGGTEAFF.

The rearrangement joins TRBV29-1 to TRBJ2-7; 12 bases align to TRBD2. Germline lookup yields CDR1 SQVTM and CDR2 ANQGSEA. V shed 6 bases, J shed 2 bases, and the junction held 5 bases outside the gene matches. The CDR3 is 14 residues long. CDR3: CSVWTSGNPYEQYF. In nucleotides, the CDR3 is TGCAGCGTGTGGACTAGCGGGAACCCCTACGAGCAGTACTTC.